This TCR beta chain stems from a study of cytotoxic CD8 clonotypes in ibrutinib-treated CLL. About the research overall: Complete response was seen in 2 patients and partial in approximately 24; approximately 12 progressed and about 15 stayed remitted after a median about six years. Average yields of roughly 260,000 productive templates and tens of thousands of productive rearrangements characterized the samples.

Germline CDR1 SGHVS, CDR2 FQNEAQ. The CDR3 length is 13 residues. V lost 5 bases and J 6 bases, leaving 11 bases between the germline ends. Study-level points and caveats: Clonality, elevated at ibrutinib response, dropped back toward baseline at progression.

Concerning this clone: Its antigen is still unknown.

Researchers set a sequencing depth target of 1 in 200,000 to 1 in 1 million T cells. Profiled with immunoSEQ multiplex PCR; TCRdb holds only in-frame clones, not every one. This repertoire shows over 130,000 clones, 80% found once; its top ten account for 7.5% to 8%. The material sequenced was PBMCs, taken after 36 months of ibrutinib treatment. This rearrangement joins TRBV7-8 to TRBJ1-3; a weak D match, TRBD1 (5 bases). The TCR was taken from a human donor with chronic lymphocytic leukemia. CDR3 bases: TGTGCCAGCAGCCCCGGACACCAAAACACCATATATTTT. Encoded protein: CASSPGHQNTIYF. Full variable domain (outside the CDR3, taken from reference TRBV7-8 and TRBJ1-3): GAGVSQSPRYKVAKRGQDVALRCDPISGHVSLFWYQQALGQGPEFLTYFQNEAQLDKSGLPSDRFFAERPEGSVSTLKIQRTQQEDSAVYLCASSPGHQNTIYFGEGSWLTVV.